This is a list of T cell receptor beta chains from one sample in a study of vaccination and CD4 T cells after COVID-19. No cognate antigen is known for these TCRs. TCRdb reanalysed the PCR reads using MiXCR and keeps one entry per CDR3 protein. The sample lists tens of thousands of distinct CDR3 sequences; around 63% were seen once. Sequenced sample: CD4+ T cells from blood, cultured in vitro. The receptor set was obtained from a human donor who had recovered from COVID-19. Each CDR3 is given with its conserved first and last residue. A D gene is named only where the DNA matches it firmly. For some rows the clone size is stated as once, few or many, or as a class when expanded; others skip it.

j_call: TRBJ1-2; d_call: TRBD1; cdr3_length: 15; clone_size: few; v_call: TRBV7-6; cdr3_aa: CASSLGYGRGHGYTF; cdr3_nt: TGTGCCAGCAGCTTAGGGTATGGCAGGGGGCATGGCTACACCTTC
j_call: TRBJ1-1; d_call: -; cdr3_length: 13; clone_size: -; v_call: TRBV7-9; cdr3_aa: CASSSKMNTEAFF; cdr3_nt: TGTGCCAGCAGCTCTAAGATGAACACTGAAGCTTTCTTT
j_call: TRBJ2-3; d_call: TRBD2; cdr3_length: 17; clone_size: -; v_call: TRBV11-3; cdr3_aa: CASSLRLSGRAADTQYF; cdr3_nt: TGTGCCAGCAGCCTCAGACTTAGCGGGAGGGCCGCAGATACGCAGTATTTT
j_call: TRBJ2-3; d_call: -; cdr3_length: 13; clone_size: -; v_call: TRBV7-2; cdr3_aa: CASRVLITDTQYF; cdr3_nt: TGTGCCAGCAGGGTTCTTATCACAGATACGCAGTATTTT
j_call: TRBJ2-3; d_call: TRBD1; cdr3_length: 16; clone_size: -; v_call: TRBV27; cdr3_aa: CASSLYGTGKLDTQYF; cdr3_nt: TGTGCCAGCAGTTTATATGGGACAGGGAAATTAGATACGCAGTATTTT
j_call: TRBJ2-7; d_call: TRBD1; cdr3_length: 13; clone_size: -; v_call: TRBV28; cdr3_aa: CASRWTGSHEQYF; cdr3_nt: TGTGCCAGCAGGTGGACAGGGTCGCACGAGCAGTACTTC
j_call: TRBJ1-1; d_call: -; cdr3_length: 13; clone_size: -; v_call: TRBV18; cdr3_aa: CASSTGSPTEAFF; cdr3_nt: TGTGCCAGCTCAACAGGGTCCCCCACTGAAGCTTTCTTT
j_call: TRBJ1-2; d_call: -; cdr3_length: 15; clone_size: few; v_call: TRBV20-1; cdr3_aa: CSATRVGDTGYGYTF; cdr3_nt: TGCAGTGCCACCCGGGTGGGGGACACCGGCTATGGCTACACCTTC
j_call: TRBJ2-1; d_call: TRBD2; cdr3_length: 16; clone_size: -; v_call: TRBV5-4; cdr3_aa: CASSGVWRGGYNEQFF; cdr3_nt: TGTGCCAGCAGCGGGGTATGGCGGGGGGGCTACAATGAGCAGTTCTTC
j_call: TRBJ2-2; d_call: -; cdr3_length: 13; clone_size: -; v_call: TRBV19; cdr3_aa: CASSIEITGELFF; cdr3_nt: TGTGCCAGTAGTATTGAAATCACCGGGGAGCTGTTTTTT
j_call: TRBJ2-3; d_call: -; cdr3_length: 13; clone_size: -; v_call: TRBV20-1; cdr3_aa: CSASYESTDTQYF; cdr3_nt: TGCAGTGCTAGTTACGAGAGCACAGATACGCAGTATTTT
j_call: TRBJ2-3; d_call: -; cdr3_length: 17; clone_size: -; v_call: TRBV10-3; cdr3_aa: CAISESNVELPTDTQYF; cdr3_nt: TGTGCCATCAGTGAGTCGAACGTAGAACTTCCCACAGATACGCAGTATTTT
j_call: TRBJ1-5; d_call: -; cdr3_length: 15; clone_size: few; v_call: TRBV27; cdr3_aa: CASSLSRDTNQPQHF; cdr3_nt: TGTGCCAGCAGTTTATCAAGGGACACGAATCAGCCCCAGCATTTT
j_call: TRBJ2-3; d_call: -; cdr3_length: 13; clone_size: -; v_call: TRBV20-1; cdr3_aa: CSATFGGADTQYF; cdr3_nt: TGCAGTGCTACCTTCGGGGGCGCAGATACGCAGTATTTT
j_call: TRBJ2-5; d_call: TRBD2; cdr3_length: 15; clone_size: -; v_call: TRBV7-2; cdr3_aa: CASSLSGIFQETQYF; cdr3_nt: TGTGCCAGCAGCTTAAGCGGGATCTTCCAAGAGACCCAGTACTTC
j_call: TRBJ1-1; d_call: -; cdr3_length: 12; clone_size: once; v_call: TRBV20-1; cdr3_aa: CSVGLRSAEAFF; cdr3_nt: TGCAGTGTCGGTCTGAGGAGTGCTGAAGCTTTCTTT
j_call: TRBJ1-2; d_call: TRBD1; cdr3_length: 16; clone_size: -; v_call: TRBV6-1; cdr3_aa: CASSRTGTGFWDGYTF; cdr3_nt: TGTGCCAGCAGTCGTACCGGGACAGGGTTTTGGGATGGCTACACCTTC
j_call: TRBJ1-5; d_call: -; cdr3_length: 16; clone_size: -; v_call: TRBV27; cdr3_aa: CASSLYSPTTTGPQHF; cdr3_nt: TGTGCCAGCAGTTTATATAGCCCTACTACGACCGGGCCCCAGCATTTT
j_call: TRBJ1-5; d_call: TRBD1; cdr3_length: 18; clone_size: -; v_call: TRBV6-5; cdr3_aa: CASSYFRDRGGSNQPQHF; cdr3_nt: TGTGCCAGCAGTTACTTCCGGGACAGGGGCGGAAGCAATCAGCCCCAGCATTTT
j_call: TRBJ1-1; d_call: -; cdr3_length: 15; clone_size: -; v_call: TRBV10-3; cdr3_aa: CAISESSVFGTEAFF; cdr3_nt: TGTGCCATCAGTGAGTCGAGTGTGTTCGGCACTGAAGCTTTCTTT
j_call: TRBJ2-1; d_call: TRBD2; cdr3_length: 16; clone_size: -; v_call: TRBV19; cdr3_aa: CASKGASGSLGNEQFF; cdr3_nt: TGTGCCAGTAAGGGGGCTAGCGGGAGTCTAGGCAATGAGCAGTTCTTC
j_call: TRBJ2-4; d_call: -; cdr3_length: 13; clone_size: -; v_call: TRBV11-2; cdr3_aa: CASSFRGSAIQYF; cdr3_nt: TGTGCCAGCAGCTTTAGGGGGTCCGCCATTCAGTACTTC
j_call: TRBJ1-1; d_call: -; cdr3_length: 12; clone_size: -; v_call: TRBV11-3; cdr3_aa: CASSSRRAEAFF; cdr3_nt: TGTGCCAGCAGCTCTCGACGGGCTGAAGCTTTCTTT
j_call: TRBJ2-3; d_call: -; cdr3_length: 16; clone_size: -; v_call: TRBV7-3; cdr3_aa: CASSLESWGGRNTQYF; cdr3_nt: TGTGCCAGCAGCTTAGAATCTTGGGGCGGGCGTAATACGCAGTATTTT
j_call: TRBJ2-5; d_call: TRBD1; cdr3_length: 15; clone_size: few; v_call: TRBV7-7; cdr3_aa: CASSLGTGGLETQYF; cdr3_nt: TGTGCTAGCAGCTTAGGGACAGGGGGACTGGAGACCCAGTACTTC
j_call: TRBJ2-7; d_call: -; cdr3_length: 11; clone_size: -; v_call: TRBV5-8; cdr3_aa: CASSLEYEQYF; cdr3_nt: TGTGCCAGCAGCTTGGAATACGAGCAGTACTTC